A single TCR beta chain is shown here with its context. Trimming pared 2 bases from V and 4 bases from J, leaving 11 bases between. Germline CDR1 reads MNHEY; CDR2 reads SMNVEV (reference sequence). This CDR3 spans 14 amino acids. The data were obtained in a study of blood T cell repertoires in COVID-19. Turning to the study itself: Samples of COVID-19 (acute and convalescent) were obtained from the United States, Italy and Spain. The cDNA or gDNA used as material had been derived from T cells, B-cell-depleted T cells, or PBMCs.

In the authors' methods: Nucleated cell number was recorded as an estimate derived from reference gene primer amplification. Sequencing used immunoSEQ multiplex PCR; TCRdb keeps in-frame clones, though not all of them. The V and J calls and the clone size are those of that table, but D and trimming were determined from the DNA. The sample contains a few hundred thousand clones, roughly 85% of which appear only once. This clonotype was obtained from a woman between 18 and 29 years old with acute or convalescent COVID-19. The sequenced sample consisted of peripheral blood. The chain couples TRBV27 to TRBJ1-2; a weak D match, TRBD1 (6 bases). The CDR3 region is CASSLGGGGYGYTF. CDR3 coding DNA: TGTGCCAGCAGTTTAGGGGGGGGCGGCTATGGCTACACCTTC.